The T cell receptor beta chain under discussion was sequenced for a study of human T cells and chemical hapten exposure. Across the study: Patients were given diphenylcyclopropenone on the scalp weekly across the roughly 24-week study.

A few counts support this clonotype. As for time point: pre-sensitization, week 0. As for treatment: therapeutic diphenylcyclopropenone sensitization with weekly scalp DPC. Patch tests were applied only after blood draws. Alopecia patients between 18 and 70 years old and suitable for DPC were used as donors. Germline lookup yields CDR1 DFQATT and CDR2 SNEGSKA (reference sequence). Germline trimming cut 0 bases from V and 3 bases from J; bases unmatched to any gene: 5. The CDR3 length is 15 residues. In the library, unique molecular identifiers were attached to individual cDNA molecules. MiXCR, run by TCRdb on the RACE reads, gives a single entry per CDR3 protein. Here the sample spans about 120,000 distinct CDR3 sequences, roughly 14% being singletons.

The V call is TRBV20-1, the J call TRBJ2-3; 8 bases align to TRBD2. The material sequenced was whole blood, taken in connection with sensitization to the hapten diphenylcyclopropenone (DPC). This sequence originates from a woman younger than 35 with alopecia areata. Some clones in this sample may be carry-over from other donors' samples. CDR3 coding DNA: TGCAGTGCTAGAGATCGGCGGGGGGAAACAGATACGCAGTATTTT. Protein sequence: CSARDRRGETDTQYF.